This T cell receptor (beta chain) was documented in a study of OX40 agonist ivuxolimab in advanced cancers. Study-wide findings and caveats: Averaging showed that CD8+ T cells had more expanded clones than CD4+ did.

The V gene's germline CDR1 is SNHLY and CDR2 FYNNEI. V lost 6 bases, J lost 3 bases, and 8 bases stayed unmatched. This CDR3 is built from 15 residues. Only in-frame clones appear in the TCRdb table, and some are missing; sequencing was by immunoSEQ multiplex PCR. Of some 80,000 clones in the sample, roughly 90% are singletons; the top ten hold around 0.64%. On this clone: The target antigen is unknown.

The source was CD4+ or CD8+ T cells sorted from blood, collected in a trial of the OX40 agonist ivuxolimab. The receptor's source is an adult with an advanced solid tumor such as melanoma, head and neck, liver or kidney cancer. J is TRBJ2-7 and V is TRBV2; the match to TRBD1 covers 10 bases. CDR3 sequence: CASRAGTGENYEQYF. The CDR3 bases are TGTGCCAGCAGGGCGGGGACAGGGGAAAACTACGAGCAGTACTTC.